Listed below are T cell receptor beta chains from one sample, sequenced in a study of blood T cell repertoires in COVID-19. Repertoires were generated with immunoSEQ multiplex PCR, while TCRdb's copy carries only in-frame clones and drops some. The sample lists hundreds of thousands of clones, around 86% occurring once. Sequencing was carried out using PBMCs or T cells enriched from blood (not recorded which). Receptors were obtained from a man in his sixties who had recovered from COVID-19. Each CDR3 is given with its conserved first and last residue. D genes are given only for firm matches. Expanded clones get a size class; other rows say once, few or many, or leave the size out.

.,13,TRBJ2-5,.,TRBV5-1,TGCGCCAGCAGCGGTCTGGCCGGGGAGACCCAGTACTTC,CASSGLAGETQYF
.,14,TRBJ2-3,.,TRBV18,TGTGCCAGCTCACCCAGTCCCAGGGCAGATACGCAGTATTTT,CASSPSPRADTQYF
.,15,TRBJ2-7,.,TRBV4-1,TGCGCCAGCAGCCAAGATCCCCGCATTAGTTACGAGCAGTACTTC,CASSQDPRISYEQYF
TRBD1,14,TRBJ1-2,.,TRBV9,TGTGCCAGCAGCGTAGACGCAGGGGGATATGGCTACACCTTC,CASSVDAGGYGYTF
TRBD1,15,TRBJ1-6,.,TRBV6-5,TGTGCCAGCAGTTACTGGGGACAGGGGTGGTCACCCCTCCACTTT,CASSYWGQGWSPLHF
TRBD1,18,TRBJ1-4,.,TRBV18,TGTGCCAGCTCACCACAAACCGCCCAGGGGGCAACTAATGAAAAACTGTTTTTT,CASSPQTAQGATNEKLFF
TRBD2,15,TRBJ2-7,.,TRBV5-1,TGCGCCAGCAGCACCGGACTAGCGGGAGGGGGCGAGCAGTACTTC,CASSTGLAGGGEQYF
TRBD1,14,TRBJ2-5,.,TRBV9,TGTGCCAGCAGCGTAGAACAGGGGCAAGAGACCCAGTACTTC,CASSVEQGQETQYF
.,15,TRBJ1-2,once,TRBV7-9,TGTGCCAGCAGCCCCTCCGCAGGGGTAACCTATGGCTACACCTTC,CASSPSAGVTYGYTF
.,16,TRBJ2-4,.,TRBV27,TGTGCCAGCAGTTCCGGGACAGCAGATAGGGAGGACATTCAGTACTTC,CASSSGTADREDIQYF
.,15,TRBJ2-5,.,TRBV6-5,TGTGCCAGCAGTTACTCCAGGCAAAGAGGGGAGACCCAGTACTTC,CASSYSRQRGETQYF
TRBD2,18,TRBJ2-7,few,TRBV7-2,TGTGCCAGCAGCTTAGGGGCTAGCGGGAGGGCCGGGAGAAGCGAGCAGTACTTC,CASSLGASGRAGRSEQYF
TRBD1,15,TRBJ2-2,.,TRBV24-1,TGTGCCACCAGTGACATGGGACAGGGCACCGGGGAGCTGTTTTTT,CATSDMGQGTGELFF
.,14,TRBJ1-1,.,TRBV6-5,TGTGCCAGCAGATCACCGCCAAGGGAGGAGGAAGCTTTCTTT,CASRSPPREEEAFF
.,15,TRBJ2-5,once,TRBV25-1,TGTGCCAGCAGCCCACCGGCGGGATGGGAAGAGACCCAGTACTTC,CASSPPAGWEETQYF
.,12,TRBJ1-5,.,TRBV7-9,TGTGCCAGCAGCTTAATCGATCAGCCCCAGCATTTT,CASSLIDQPQHF
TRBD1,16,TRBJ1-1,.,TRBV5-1,TGCGCCAGCAGCGCCGGGACAGGGGCGATGAACACTGAAGCTTTCTTT,CASSAGTGAMNTEAFF
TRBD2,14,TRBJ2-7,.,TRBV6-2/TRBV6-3,TGTGCCAGCAGCTTTAGCGGGAGGGGAAACGAGCAGTACTTC,CASSFSGRGNEQYF
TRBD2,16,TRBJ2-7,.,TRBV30,TGTGCCTGGAGGAAAGCGGGAGGGCCCCTCTCCTACGAGCAGTACTTC,CAWRKAGGPLSYEQYF
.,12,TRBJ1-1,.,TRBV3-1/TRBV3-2,TGTGCCAGCAGCCAACGGGGAACTGAAGCTTTCTTT,CASSQRGTEAFF
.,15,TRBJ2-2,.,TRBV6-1,TGTGCCAGCAGTGAAACACAGCTGAACACCGGGGAGCTGTTTTTT,CASSETQLNTGELFF
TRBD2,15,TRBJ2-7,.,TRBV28,TGTGCCAGCAGTTGGGATCTAGCGGGGTCCTACGAGCAGTACTTC,CASSWDLAGSYEQYF
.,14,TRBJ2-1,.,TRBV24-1,TGTGCCACCAGTGATTTTATCGGGGGAGGCGAGCAGTTCTTC,CATSDFIGGGEQFF
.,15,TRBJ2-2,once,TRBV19,TGTGCCAGTAGTATAGTGGGAGAGAACACCGGGGAGCTGTTTTTT,CASSIVGENTGELFF
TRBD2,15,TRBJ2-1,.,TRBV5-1,TGCGCCAGCAGCTTCACTAGCGGGGCTTACAATGAGCAGTTCTTC,CASSFTSGAYNEQFF
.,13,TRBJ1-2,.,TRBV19,TGTGCCAGTACCCCACGGAGAGGTCATGGCTACACCTTC,CASTPRRGHGYTF
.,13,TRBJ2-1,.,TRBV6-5,TGTGCCAGCAGGAGCGATTCGGTCCGTGAGCAGTTCTTC,CASRSDSVREQFF
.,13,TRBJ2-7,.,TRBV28,TGTGCCACCAAGGGGCTGGAAGCGAGCGAGCAGTACTTC,CATKGLEASEQYF
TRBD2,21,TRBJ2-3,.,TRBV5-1,TGCGCCAGCAGCTTGGGTCGCACTAGCGGGGCCCTCAGGGGAAGCACAGATACGCAGTATTTT,CASSLGRTSGALRGSTDTQYF
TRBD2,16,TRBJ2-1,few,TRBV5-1,TGCGCCAGCAGCCGCCTAGCGGGGTTATCCTACAATGAGCAGTTCTTC,CASSRLAGLSYNEQFF
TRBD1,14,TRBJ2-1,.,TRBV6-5,TGTGCCAGCAGTTTAGGACAGGGGATGGCTGAGCAGTTCTTC,CASSLGQGMAEQFF
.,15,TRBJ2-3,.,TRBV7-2,TGTGCCAGCAGCCGTACGTTCGGAGAAACAGATACGCAGTATTTT,CASSRTFGETDTQYF
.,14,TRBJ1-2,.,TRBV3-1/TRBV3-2,TGTGCCAGCAGCCAAGGGCAGGCAGGCTATGGCTACACCTTC,CASSQGQAGYGYTF
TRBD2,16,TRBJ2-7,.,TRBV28,TGTGCCAGCGGGGGGCTACGGGAGGGCCTCAGGTACGAGCAGTACTTC,CASGGLREGLRYEQYF
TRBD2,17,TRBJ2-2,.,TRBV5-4,TGTGCCAGCAGCGCGGGACTAGCGGGAGGGAACACCGGGGAGCTGTTTTTT,CASSAGLAGGNTGELFF
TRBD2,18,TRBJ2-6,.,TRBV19,TGTGCCAGTAGTACGACACGACTAGCTAGCTCTGGGGCCAACGTCCTGACTTTC,CASSTTRLASSGANVLTF
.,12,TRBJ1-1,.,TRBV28,TGTGCCAGCAGTCTATACAGGGAAGGAGCTTTCTTT,CASSLYREGAFF
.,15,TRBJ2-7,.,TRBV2,TGTGCCAGCAGTGCTAGCAGGGGTGGAGGATACGAGCAGTACTTC,CASSASRGGGYEQYF
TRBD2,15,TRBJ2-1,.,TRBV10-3,TGTGCCATCAGTCCCGGACTAGTAGCCTACAATGAGCAGTTCTTC,CAISPGLVAYNEQFF
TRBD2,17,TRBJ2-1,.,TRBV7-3,TGTGCCAGCAGCTTAATCCCGGGACTAGCGGGGGACAATGAGCAGTTCTTC,CASSLIPGLAGDNEQFF
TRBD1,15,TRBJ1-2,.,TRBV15,TGTGCCACCAGCAGAGGTGGGACAGGCGCCTATGGCTACACCTTC,CATSRGGTGAYGYTF
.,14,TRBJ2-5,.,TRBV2,TGTGCCAGCAGAGCGGACAGACTCCAAGAGACCCAGTACTTC,CASRADRLQETQYF
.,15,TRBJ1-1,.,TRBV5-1,TGCGCCAGCAGCCAAGTGGGGGCCGTGAACACTGAAGCTTTCTTT,CASSQVGAVNTEAFF
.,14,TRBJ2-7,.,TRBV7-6,TGTGCCAGCAGCCCCGGGACACCTCACTACGAGCAGTACTTC,CASSPGTPHYEQYF
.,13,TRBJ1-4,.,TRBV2,TGTGCCAGCAAGCAGGAGGCGGGCGAAAAACTGTTTTTT,CASKQEAGEKLFF
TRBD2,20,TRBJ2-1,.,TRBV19,TGTGCCAGTAACATATGGCCGGGACTAGCGGGACGTAGCTCCTACAATGAGCAGTTCTTC,CASNIWPGLAGRSSYNEQFF
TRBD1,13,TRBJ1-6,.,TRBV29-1,TGCAGCGCCCTTGAGGGGGCGGGTTCACCCCTCCACTTT,CSALEGAGSPLHF
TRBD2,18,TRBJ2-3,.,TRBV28,TGTGCCAGCAGTTTTTGGGTGGAGTCTAGCGGGAGTGGAGATACGCAGTATTTT,CASSFWVESSGSGDTQYF
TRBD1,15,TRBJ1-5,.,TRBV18,TGTGCCAGCTCACCTAGGACAGGGAGCGAACAGCCCCAGCATTTT,CASSPRTGSEQPQHF
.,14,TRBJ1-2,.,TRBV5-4,TGTGCCAGCAGCTTGGGAACAAGACAGGATGGCTACACCTTC,CASSLGTRQDGYTF
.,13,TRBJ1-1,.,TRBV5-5,TGTGCCAGCAGCTTCCAGGGGAACACTGAAGCTTTCTTT,CASSFQGNTEAFF
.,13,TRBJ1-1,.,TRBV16,TGTGCCAGCAGCCATTGGGGGCCCACTGAAGCTTTCTTT,CASSHWGPTEAFF
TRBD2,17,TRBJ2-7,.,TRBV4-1,TGCGCCAGCAGCCAAGGGCCCACTAGCGGGAGGACCTACGAGCAGTACTTC,CASSQGPTSGRTYEQYF
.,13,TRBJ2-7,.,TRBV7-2,TGTGCCAGCAGCCCCTACTACTCCTACGAGCAGTACTTC,CASSPYYSYEQYF
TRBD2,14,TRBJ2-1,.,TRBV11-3,TGTGCCAGCGGGGCGGGAGGCGCCTACAATGAGCAGTTCTTC,CASGAGGAYNEQFF
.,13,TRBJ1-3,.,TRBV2,TGTGCCAGCAGTGACGGGACAACTTCCTCCATATATTTT,CASSDGTTSSIYF
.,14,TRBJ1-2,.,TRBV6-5,TGTGCCAGCAGTTACAGAGGGGGGGAGGGAGGCTACACCTTC,CASSYRGGEGGYTF
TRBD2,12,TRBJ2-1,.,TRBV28,TGTGCCAGCCTAAGGACTAGCGGGAAGCAGTTCTTC,CASLRTSGKQFF
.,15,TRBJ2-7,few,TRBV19,TGTGCCAGTAGTACCTCAGGGGAGGGTTCCTACGAGCAGTACTTC,CASSTSGEGSYEQYF